This T cell receptor beta chain was found in a study of post-analysis software for immune sequencing data (dated by TCRdb to the mid-2010s). General notes on the study: Relapsing-remitting, secondary progressive and progressive-relapsing multiple sclerosis were recorded as disease courses, and subtype annotation was lacking for some patients. A subset of samples was prepared in parallel using single-end sample barcoding, then pooled and co-amplified after Illumina adapter ligation. The multiple sclerosis patient repertoires were compared with approximately 11 previously published healthy control repertoires from donors aged roughly 6 to 27 years.

Library generation was performed with PCR. Sequencing relied on an Illumina HiSeq 2500. To reduce PCR and sequencing biases, unique molecular identifiers were incorporated into the TCR beta cDNA libraries. Per 1 to 10 million input T cells, approximately 500,000 cDNA molecules were obtained, such that each molecule approximated one T cell. The same protocol used for the earlier healthy control dataset was applied to prepare and sequence the patient libraries. Within a given batch, samples were prepared together, multiplexed and sequenced on the same HiSeq lane. The original pipeline was this. Raw barcoded reads were processed with MIGEC, and single-read molecular identifier groups were discarded before consensus assembly and CDR3 extraction. Clonotype tables were post-analysed with VDJtools, and diversity was normalized by down-sampling all datasets to the smallest sample size. In repertoire overlap clustering, CDR3 amino acid sequences, but not nucleotide sequences, were matched to correct batch-related cross-sample contamination. Using fastp trimming at Q25 and MiXCR clonotype assembly, TCRdb reanalyzed the public sequencing data and kept in-frame beta chains. Entries are consolidated by CDR3 protein sequence, retaining the most common genes and DNA. These V and J calls rely on TCRdb rather than the paper's analysis. This sample has hundreds of thousands of distinct CDR3 sequences in its table, and about 53% of those were observed once. The ten top clones hold roughly 4.4% of the sample.

Overall results and qualifications from the work: The control group was slightly older than the multiple sclerosis patient group. Multiple sclerosis patients had significantly lower normalized Chao1 diversity than controls, a result that suggests substantial peripheral T-cell clonal expansion. Significantly higher frequencies in patients than in controls were found for roughly 5 TRBV segments, including TRBV5-6, TRBV5-1 and TRBV20-1. Direct clustering with F measure revealed strong co-clustering of samples prepared in the same batch, which led to a batch-effect correction.

The CDR3 covers 16 residues, taking in both the cysteine and the phenylalanine. Of the read, only the CDR3 DNA is kept; its 48 bases are in frame from base 1. V lost 5 bases and J lost 3 bases, and the count of bases not matched to a germline gene is 11. Regarding this clonotype: What antigen it recognizes has not been identified. No much larger clonotype is one base removed from it; base qualities were not supplied.

To demonstrate the VDJtools post-analysis software, TCR beta repertoires were profiled from the peripheral blood of about 13 young patients with multiple sclerosis. The multiple sclerosis patients were children and adolescents between roughly 6 and 17 years of age. Sequencing was done on a sample of blood. The TCR sequence derives from a girl aged 10 to 17 with multiple sclerosis. The sequence links TRBV12-3 or TRBV12-4 to TRBJ2-3, with TRBD1 identical over 7 junction bases. The nucleotides read TGTGCCAGCAGTCTCACGACAGGGAGTGGGACAGATACGCAGTATTTT. This codes for CASSLTTGSGTDTQYF.